This TCR beta chain was profiled in a study of CD8 T cells in Susac syndrome. For the study at large: Patients with Susac syndrome had blood drawn and were at that point therapy-naive, on corticosteroids, or on intravenous immunoglobulin alone. Regarding the study as a whole: Clonal expansion was absent from the CD4+ T cell repertoires in Susac syndrome.

About this clonotype: Its antigen is unknown.

RNA in amounts of about 0.5 to 1 ug was reverse transcribed with random hexamers. TCRdb reprocessed the immunoSEQ multiplex PCR reads with MiXCR, giving one entry per CDR3 protein. The data hold about 94,000 distinct CDR3 sequences, with about 93% observed a single time. Sequencing of TCR beta was performed on blood CD8+ and CD4+ T cells. CDR1 is SGHVS, CDR2 FQNEAQ, per germline. The CDR3 spans 14 residues. J was trimmed by 3 bases and V by 4 bases; bases with no gene match: 2. Sequencing was done on a sample of CD4+ T cells from PBMCs. This TCR derives from a human donor with Susac syndrome. The chain is built from TRBV7-8 and TRBJ1-1; 10 nucleotides line up with TRBD1. The CDR3 DNA sequence: TGTGCCAGCAGCTACGGACAGGGGGACACTGAAGCTTTCTTT. Its translation: CASSYGQGDTEAFF. Together with reference TRBV7-8 and TRBJ1-1, the CDR3 gives the full variable domain: GAGVSQSPRYKVAKRGQDVALRCDPISGHVSLFWYQQALGQGPEFLTYFQNEAQLDKSGLPSDRFFAERPEGSVSTLKIQRTQQEDSAVYLCASSYGQGDTEAFFGQGTRLTVV.